These T cell receptor beta chains were read from a single sample in a study of early T cells in non-severe SARS-CoV-2 infection. A single record per CDR3 protein comes from TCRdb applying MiXCR to the 5' RACE reads. In the table there are 55,000 to 80,000 distinct CDR3 sequences, about an eighth of which are singletons. The source was whole blood, collected at baseline. Every receptor here comes from an adult who was a healthcare worker with PCR-confirmed SARS-CoV-2 infection or an uninfected control (not recorded which). Both conserved end residues are part of each CDR3. Each record gives: clone size, J gene, D gene, V gene, CDR3 DNA, CDR3 protein. A D gene is named only where the DNA matches it firmly. The size entry is marked missing in some rows and otherwise reads once, few, many or a size class.

many,TRBJ1-2,TRBD1,TRBV18,TGTGCCAGCTCAAGGCTGGACAGGGGCCTCTATGGCTACACCTTC,CASSRLDRGLYGYTF
.,TRBJ2-3,.,TRBV5-4,TGTGCCAGCAGCCCGACCCCCCCAGATACGCAGTATTTT,CASSPTPPDTQYF
few,TRBJ2-3,.,TRBV7-2,TGTGCCAGCAGCTTAGCAGGGCCACCCACAGATACGCAGTATTTT,CASSLAGPPTDTQYF
many,TRBJ1-2,.,TRBV3-1,TGTGCCAGCAGCCAGGGACGGTATAACTATGGCTACACCTTC,CASSQGRYNYGYTF
.,TRBJ1-4,TRBD1,TRBV7-9,TGTGCCAGCAGCTTCTCCGGACAGGGGGTTGAAAAACTGTTTTTT,CASSFSGQGVEKLFF
once,TRBJ2-7,TRBD2,TRBV6-2/TRBV6-3,TGTGCCAGCAGTTACTCGTCTAGCGGGCCCTACGAGCAGTACTTC,CASSYSSSGPYEQYF
many,TRBJ2-2,.,TRBV24-1,TGTGCCACCAGTGATTCAGGCCATCTCACCGGGGAGCTGTTTTTT,CATSDSGHLTGELFF
.,TRBJ2-2,TRBD1,TRBV5-1,TGCGCCAGCAGTTCCAGCCAAGGCCCCGGGACAGGGAACACCGGGGAGCTGTTTTTT,CASSSSQGPGTGNTGELFF
few,TRBJ2-7,.,TRBV6-6,TGTGCCAGCCGCATAAACGCCTACGAGCAGTACTTC,CASRINAYEQYF
many,TRBJ1-3,TRBD1,TRBV13,TGTGCCAGCAGCATCCGACAGGGACGATACTCTGGAAACACCATATATTTT,CASSIRQGRYSGNTIYF
few,TRBJ2-7,TRBD2,TRBV10-3,TGTGCCATCAGGAGCGGGAGTGCCTACGAGCAGTACTTC,CAIRSGSAYEQYF
once,TRBJ2-3,.,TRBV6-1,TGTGCCAGCAGTGGGAATAGGGATACGCTGTATTTT,CASSGNRDTLYF
few,TRBJ2-2,.,TRBV6-5,TGTGCCAGCAGTTACTTCCGCGGGGTCGGGGGGGAGCTGTTTTTT,CASSYFRGVGGELFF
many,TRBJ2-7,TRBD2,TRBV24-1,TGTGCCACTCACGAGGGGCTAGCGGAGCGGAGCGGTAGCTACGAGCAGTACTTC,CATHEGLAERSGSYEQYF
.,TRBJ2-5,.,TRBV29-1,TGCAGCGTTGATTTGCTCGGGACCCAGTACTTC,CSVDLLGTQYF
.,TRBJ2-7,.,TRBV29-1,TGCAGCGTTGCACTGGGGACCCACGAGCAGTACTTC,CSVALGTHEQYF